What follows are 21 T cell receptor beta chains derived from one specimen sequenced in a study of CXCR4 blockade with PD-1 therapy in pancreatic cancer. Only in-frame clones appear in the TCRdb table, and some are missing; sequencing was by immunoSEQ multiplex PCR. The sample includes more than 15,000 clones, around three quarters of them seen just once. Sequenced input: tumor tissue. The receptor source for this set is a human donor with pancreatic ductal adenocarcinoma.

The chain is built from TRBV9 and TRBJ2-7; D may be TRBD1 or TRBD2 (5 bases each). The CDR3 contains 15 residues. Trimming took 2 bases from V and 2 from J, leaving 14 bases between them. Germline V gene sequence: CDR1 SGDLS, CDR2 YYNGEE. The CDR3 sequence: CASSVFGTSTYEQYF. The DNA of the CDR3 is TGTGCCAGCAGCGTCTTTGGGACCTCTACCTACGAGCAGTACTTC.

The chain uses TRBV29-1 and TRBJ2-7; 10 nucleotides line up with TRBD2. The CDR3 has 14 residues. V dropped 6 bases and J dropped 4; count of bases not matched to a gene: 9. CDR1 and CDR2 from the germline V gene are SQVTM and ANQGSEA. CDR3 sequence: CSVGLSGRKYEQYF. DNA of the CDR3: TGCAGCGTGGGTCTTAGCGGGAGGAAGTACGAGCAGTACTTC.

This sequence joins TRBV19 and TRBJ2-7, with 10 nucleotides matching TRBD1. The V gene end was trimmed by 6 bases and the J gene end by 2 bases; junction bases not matched to a gene: 7. Germline CDR1 is LNHDA and CDR2 is SQIVND (reference sequence). The CDR3 consists of 15 residues. This CDR3 is CASRHRDRGTYEQYF. Written as DNA, the CDR3 is TGTGCCAGTAGACACCGGGACAGGGGAACCTACGAGCAGTACTTC.

The chain uses TRBV18 and TRBJ1-1; 7 nucleotides line up with TRBD1. J was trimmed by 5 bases and V by 3 bases; bases with no gene match: 12. Germline V lookup: CDR1 KGHSH, CDR2 LQKENI. CDR3 length: 16 residues. In DNA, the CDR3 is TGTGCCAGCTCACCGCCGTTCCAAATCAGGGGGACTGAAGCTTTCTTT. It specifies CASSPPFQIRGTEAFF.

The chain uses TRBV28 and TRBJ2-3; D unclear. Trimming removed 7 bases at V and 8 bases at J, with 13 bases between. The germline V gene encodes CDR1 MDHEN and CDR2 SYDVKM. CDR3 length: 12 residues. The CDR3 coding sequence is TGTGCCAGCAACGCGGCGGTTGGTACGCAGTATTTT. Translation gives CASNAAVGTQYF. Using reference TRBV28 and TRBJ2-3 for the parts outside the CDR3, the full variable domain is DVKVTQSSRYLVKRTGEKVFLECVQDMDHENMFWYRQDPGLGLRLIYFSYDVKMKEKGDIPEGYSVSREKKERFSLILESASTNQTSMYLCASNAAVGTQYFGPGTRLTVL.

This clone was detected a few times. The rearrangement uses TRBV6-8 and TRBJ1-2; the D gene is possibly TRBD1 (6 bases). The CDR3 sequence is 17 residues long. The V gene's germline CDR1 is MNHGY and CDR2 SAAAGT. The V end was cut by 6 bases, the J end by 0 bases, with 20 bases between. The CDR3 DNA reads TGTGCCAGCAGGGATCCTACAGGGAGTCCTACTAACTATGGCTACACCTTC. Its translation is CASRDPTGSPTNYGYTF.

The chain has TRBV11-3 and TRBJ2-3; perhaps TRBD2 as D (6 bases). V lost 5 bases, J lost 4 bases, and 13 bases lay in between. CDR1 and CDR2 (germline): SGHNT, YENEEA. The CDR3 loop spans 14 amino acids. CDR3 in amino acids: CASSPLRGSDTQYF. The DNA of the CDR3 is TGTGCCAGCAGCCCACTTCGGGGGTCAGATACGCAGTATTTT.

The gene calls are TRBV15 and TRBJ2-6; D might be TRBD1 or TRBD2, each matching 6 bases. The V gene's germline CDR1 is LNHNV and CDR2 YYDKDF (reference sequence). CDR3 length: 17 residues. V lost 1 base and J 2 bases, leaving 12 bases between the germline ends. CDR3 residues: CATSRGPGGTGANVLTF. As DNA, the CDR3 is TGTGCCACCAGCAGAGGTCCCGGGGGCACTGGGGCCAACGTCCTGACTTTC. Full variable domain (missing parts from reference TRBV15 and TRBJ2-6): DAMVIQNPRYQVTQFGKPVTLSCSQTLNHNVMYWYQQKSSQAPKLLFHYYDKDFNNEADTPDNFQSRRPNTSFCFLDIRSPGLGDTAMYLCATSRGPGGTGANVLTFGAGSRLTVL.

The sample holds a few counts of this clone. CDR3 DNA: TGTGCCACCAGACTAGCTGCGCACACTGAAGCTTTCTTT. Amino acid sequence: CATRLAAHTEAFF. The V call is TRBV19, the J call TRBJ1-1, with D unresolved. V was trimmed by 10 bases and J by 3 bases, leaving 15 bases between them. In germline, CDR1 is LNHDA, CDR2 SQIVND (reference sequence). CDR3 length: 13 residues. The full variable domain, in which reference TRBV19 and TRBJ1-1 provide the parts outside the CDR3, is DGGITQSPKYLFRKEGQNVTLSCEQNLNHDAMYWYRQDPGQGLRLIYYSQIVNDFQKGDIAEGYSVSREKKESFPLTVTSAQKNPTAFYLCATRLAAHTEAFFGQGTRLTVV.

This clone was recorded only once. The genes are TRBV19 and TRBJ1-2, with 7 positions matching TRBD1. The germline CDR1 and CDR2 sequences are LNHDA and SQIVND (reference sequence). This CDR3 has 15 residues. Trimming removed 7 bases from V and 0 bases from J; junction bases left unmatched: 8. CDR3: CASNPGTAANYGYTF. CDR3 nucleotides: TGTGCCAGTAATCCCGGGACAGCAGCTAACTATGGCTACACCTTC.

This clone came up once. V and J are TRBV18 and TRBJ2-7, with D perhaps TRBD2 (5 bases). V was cut by 8 bases and J by 6 bases, with 17 bases left in between. The CDR3 runs to 13 residues. In germline, CDR1 is KGHSH, CDR2 LQKENI. CDR3 sequence (DNA): TGTGCCAGCCTGACGGGGAACGGTCCCGAGCAGTACTTC. Translating it yields CASLTGNGPEQYF.

This chain joins TRBV6-4 and TRBJ2-1; 10 nucleotides agree with TRBD2. The CDR3 is 15 amino acids. Germline loops: CDR1 MRHNA, CDR2 SNTAGT. Trimming removed 2 bases from V and 8 bases from J; junction bases left unmatched: 6. The CDR3: CASSDGLAGAHEQFF. The CDR3 coding sequence is TGTGCCAGCAGTGACGGCCTAGCGGGAGCCCATGAGCAGTTCTTC.

This chain joins TRBV19 and TRBJ2-1; TRBD1 matches at 7 bases. This CDR3 has 17 amino acids. Germline V CDR1 and CDR2: LNHDA, SQIVND (reference sequence). Trimming took 7 bases from V and 0 from J; bases not matched to a gene: 12. Written as DNA, the CDR3 is TGTGCCAGTACCGGTAGGACAGGTGACAGCTCCTACAATGAGCAGTTCTTC. Translation gives CASTGRTGDSSYNEQFF.

This sequence joins TRBV18 and TRBJ1-6; TRBD1 matches at 7 bases. Germline CDR1 reads KGHSH; CDR2 reads LQKENI. The J segment lost 7 bases and the V segment lost 4 bases, leaving 7 bases of the junction unmatched. CDR3 length: 15 amino acids. As DNA, the CDR3 is TGTGCCAGCTCACTCTCCGGGACAGAGAATTCACCCCTCCACTTT. Residues: CASSLSGTENSPLHF.

The chain combines TRBV19 with TRBJ2-5; 10 bases agree with TRBD1. The germline V gene encodes CDR1 LNHDA and CDR2 SQIVND (reference sequence). The CDR3 length is 17 residues. V trimming: 4 bases; J trimming: 2 bases; junction bases outside the gene matches: 10. CDR3 nucleotide sequence: TGTGCCAGTAGTACGATACCGGGACAGGGGATGCAAGAGACCCAGTACTTC. Residues: CASSTIPGQGMQETQYF.

A word on this clone: Within the sample, other DNA sequences also encode this same CDR3. This chain links TRBV30 with TRBJ2-5; unclear D gene. V was clipped by 0 bases and J by 3 bases, with 8 bases between them. Germline V lookup: CDR1 GTSNPN, CDR2 SVGIG (reference sequence). There are 13 residues in the CDR3. Written as DNA, the CDR3 is TGTGCCTGGAGTGTACTCGCCGAAGAGACCCAGTACTTC. Amino acids: CAWSVLAEETQYF. Filled out from reference TRBV30 and TRBJ2-5, the complete variable domain reads SQTIHQWPATLVQPVGSPLSLECTVEGTSNPNLYWYRQAAGRGLQLLFYSVGIGQISSEVPQNLSASRPQDRQFILSSKKLLLSDSGFYLCAWSVLAEETQYFGPGTRLLVL.

This clone was recorded a few times. V gene TRBV7-5 combines with J gene TRBJ2-1; the table's TRBD2 call for D was not verified on the DNA. TRBV7-5 is an annotated pseudogene. The CDR3 extends over 19 amino acids. The CDR3 DNA sequence: TGTGCCAGCAGCTTGGGGGGACTAGCGGGAGAAGGCCTCTACAATGAGCAGTTCTTC. It is translated as CASSLGGLAGEGLYNEQFF.

The chain links TRBV6-1 to TRBJ1-4; perhaps TRBD1 as D (6 bases). V lost 0 bases, J lost 7 bases, and 12 bases lay in between. The length of the CDR3 is 15 residues. Germline assignment: CDR1 MNHNS and CDR2 SASEGT. The CDR3 DNA follows: TGTGCCAGCAGTGAAGCACGGGGGGCTTCTGAAAAACTGTTTTTT. Its protein is CASSEARGASEKLFF.

The chain has TRBV19 and TRBJ2-1, with a weak D call TRBD2 (5 bases). Trimming left V 6 bases short and J 3 bases short, with 18 bases between. This CDR3 comprises 16 residues. Germline V gives CDR1 LNHDA, CDR2 SQIVND (reference sequence). The CDR3 loop is CASSKLTGSVYNEQFF. The CDR3 nucleotides read TGTGCCAGTAGCAAGCTCACGGGGTCTGTCTACAATGAGCAGTTCTTC.

CDR3 region: CASSVLASGYNEQFF. The DNA for the CDR3 is TGTGCCAGCAGCGTACTGGCTAGCGGTTACAATGAGCAGTTCTTC. J is TRBJ2-1 and V is TRBV9; 7 nucleotides line up with TRBD2. Germline V gene data show CDR1 as SGDLS and CDR2 as YYNGEE. V dropped 1 base and J dropped 4; count of bases not matched to a gene: 5. CDR3 length equals 15 residues.

The chain combines TRBV9 with TRBJ1-3; D perhaps matches TRBD1 (5 bases). This CDR3 region has 15 residues. Germline V gives CDR1 SGDLS, CDR2 YYNGEE. With 7 bases removed from V and 0 bases from J, the gap between germline ends came to 14 bases. The CDR3 DNA is TGTGCCAGCGGAGGAGGGGTCCTCTCTGGAAACACCATATATTTT. Translation gives CASGGGVLSGNTIYF.